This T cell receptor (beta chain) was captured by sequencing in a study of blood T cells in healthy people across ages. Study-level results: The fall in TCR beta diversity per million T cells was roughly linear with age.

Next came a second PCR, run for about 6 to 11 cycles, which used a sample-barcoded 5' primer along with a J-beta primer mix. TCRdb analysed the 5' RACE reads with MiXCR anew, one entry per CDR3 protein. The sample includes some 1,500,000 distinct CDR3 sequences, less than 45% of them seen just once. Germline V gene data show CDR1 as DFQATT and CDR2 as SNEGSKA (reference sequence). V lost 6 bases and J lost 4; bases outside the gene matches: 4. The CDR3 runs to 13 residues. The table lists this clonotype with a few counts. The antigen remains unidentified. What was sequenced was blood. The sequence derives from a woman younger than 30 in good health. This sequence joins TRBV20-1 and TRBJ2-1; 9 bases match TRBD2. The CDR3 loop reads CSAIAGEYNEQFF. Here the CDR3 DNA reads TGCAGTGCGATAGCGGGGGAGTACAATGAGCAGTTCTTC.